Listed here are 12 T cell receptor beta chains from one sample, sequenced in a study of T cell responses to AZD1222 COVID-19 vaccine. TCRdb keeps only in-frame clones here, not all; method: immunoSEQ multiplex PCR. Of 98,000 or so clones listed, about nine tenths are singletons. Source: peripheral blood, taken on day 0 of AZD1222 vaccination. All receptors derive from an adult in good health.

The chain couples TRBV24-1 to TRBJ2-3; D not certain. The length of the CDR3 is 13 residues. From germline, CDR1 is KGHDR and CDR2 SFDVKD. Trimming removed 5 bases at V and 2 bases at J, with 7 bases between. The CDR3 coding sequence is TGTGCCACCAGTGGTAGGACCACAGATACGCAGTATTTT. Translating it yields CATSGRTTDTQYF.

This clone has more than one count but fewer than ten. CDR3 residues: CASSGGGAYEQYF. CDR3 nucleotides: TGTGCCAGCTCAGGTGGGGGGGCGTACGAGCAGTACTTC. The chain recombines TRBV18 with TRBJ2-7; D is possibly TRBD2 (7 bases). The CDR3 contains 13 residues. The germline gives CDR1 KGHSH, CDR2 LQKENI. V dropped 5 bases and J dropped 4 bases, with 12 bases sitting between them.

This chain connects TRBV6-5 to TRBJ2-1; D may be TRBD1 (5 bases). The CDR3 has 16 amino acids. Germline values: CDR1 MNHEY, CDR2 SVGAGI. With 3 bases removed from V and 2 bases from J, the gap between germline ends came to 14 bases. The CDR3 reads CASSYRQSIPYNEQFF. The CDR3 bases are TGTGCCAGCAGTTATAGACAGAGCATCCCCTACAATGAGCAGTTCTTC.

V gene TRBV5-6 combines with J gene TRBJ2-5; 14 bases match TRBD2. Trimming removed 2 bases from V and 4 bases from J; junction bases left unmatched: 7. Per germline, CDR1 SGHDT and CDR2 YYEEEE. This CDR3 spans 17 amino acids. The CDR3 DNA reads TGTGCCAGCAGCTTAGCCTGGACTAGCGGGGGGCTAGAGACCCAGTACTTC. Translation gives CASSLAWTSGGLETQYF.

The chain is built from TRBV5-1 and TRBJ2-7; TRBD2 might be the D (5 bases). Per germline, CDR1 SGHRS and CDR2 YFSETQ. V was cut by 3 bases and J by 4 bases, with 26 bases left in between. This CDR3 comprises 18 residues. CDR3 loop: CASSSWRYSQTRLYEQYF. The CDR3 DNA sequence: TGCGCCAGCAGCTCCTGGAGGTACAGCCAGACTCGGCTTTACGAGCAGTACTTC.

This clone turned up a few times. This rearrangement joins TRBV6-4 to TRBJ1-4; 8 positions agree with TRBD1. V shed 8 bases and J 8 bases; nucleotides not matched to a gene: 10. The germline V gene encodes CDR1 MRHNA and CDR2 SNTAGT. The CDR3 runs 14 residues. The CDR3 reads CASPKDRVREKLFF. DNA of the CDR3: TGTGCCAGCCCGAAGGACAGGGTCAGGGAAAAACTGTTTTTT.

V gene TRBV25-1 combines with J gene TRBJ1-5; D may be TRBD1 (5 bases). Germline V gene lookup returns CDR1 MGHDK and CDR2 SYGVNS. Trimming shortened V by 3 bases and J by 5 bases, and 11 bases separated the two germline ends. This CDR3 is 14 amino acids long. The CDR3, as DNA: TGTGCCAGCAGTGACCGACAGAGCTATCAGCCCCAGCATTTT. It is translated as CASSDRQSYQPQHF.

The chain links TRBV7-9 to TRBJ2-7; possible D gene TRBD1, 5 bases. V gave up 5 bases and J gave up 2 bases, with 10 bases separating them. The CDR3 spans 13 residues. CDR1 is SEHNR, CDR2 FQNEAQ, per germline (reference sequence). The CDR3: CASSGEQAYEQYF. The CDR3 nucleotides read TGTGCCAGCAGCGGGGAACAGGCCTACGAGCAGTACTTC.

This chain connects TRBV21-1 to TRBJ1-5. TRBV21-1 is a recognized pseudogene. The CDR3 spans 15 residues. CDR3 sequence: CASSKEGGLRQPQHF. CDR3 DNA: TGTGCCAGCAGCAAAGAGGGGGGGCTTAGACAGCCCCAGCATTTT.

This clone appeared a single time. This chain uses TRBV5-5 with TRBJ2-7, with D uncertain. With 0 bases removed from V and 2 bases from J, the gap between germline ends came to 18 bases. Germline V gene data show CDR1 as SGHKS and CDR2 as YYEKEE (reference sequence). The CDR3 has 17 amino acids. The CDR3 DNA reads as TGTGCCAGCAGCTTGGCCATTGGCCCCCGAAGGCCCTACGAGCAGTACTTC. Protein product: CASSLAIGPRRPYEQYF.

J is TRBJ2-2 and V is TRBV11-2, with a tentative D call TRBD2 (6 bases). Trimming stripped 4 bases from V and 6 bases from J, with 12 bases between. The CDR3 sequence is 14 residues long. Germline V CDR1 and CDR2: SGHAT, FQNNGV. The CDR3 reads CASSSLSGAGELFF. The CDR3 nucleotides are TGTGCCAGCAGCTCCCTTTCGGGGGCCGGGGAGCTGTTTTTT.

The V call is TRBV9, the J call TRBJ2-1, with unresolved D. Trimming cost V 0 bases and J 0 bases, with 16 bases left between them. The CDR3 loop spans 18 amino acids. CDR1 SGDLS and CDR2 YYNGEE come from the germline V gene. The CDR3 DNA reads TGTGCCAGCAGCGTAGACCCCCCCGGTCAGAGCTCCTACAATGAGCAGTTCTTC. This translates into CASSVDPPGQSSYNEQFF.